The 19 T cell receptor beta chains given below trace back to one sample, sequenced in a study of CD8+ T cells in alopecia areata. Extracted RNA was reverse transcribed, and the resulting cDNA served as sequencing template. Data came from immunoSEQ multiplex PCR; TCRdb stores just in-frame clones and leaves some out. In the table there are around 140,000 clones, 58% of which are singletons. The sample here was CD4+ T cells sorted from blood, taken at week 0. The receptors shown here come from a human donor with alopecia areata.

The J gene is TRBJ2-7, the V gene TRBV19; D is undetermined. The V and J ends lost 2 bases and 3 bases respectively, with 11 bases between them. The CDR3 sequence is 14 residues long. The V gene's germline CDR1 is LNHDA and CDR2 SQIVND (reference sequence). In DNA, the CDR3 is TGTGCCAGTAGTATACACCCACAGAACTACGAGCAGTACTTC. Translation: CASSIHPQNYEQYF.

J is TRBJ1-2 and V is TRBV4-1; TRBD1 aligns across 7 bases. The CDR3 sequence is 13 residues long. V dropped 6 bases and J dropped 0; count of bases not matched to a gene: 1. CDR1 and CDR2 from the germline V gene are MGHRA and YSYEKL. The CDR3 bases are TGCGCCAGCAGTGGGACAGCTAACTATGGCTACACCTTC. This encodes CASSGTANYGYTF.

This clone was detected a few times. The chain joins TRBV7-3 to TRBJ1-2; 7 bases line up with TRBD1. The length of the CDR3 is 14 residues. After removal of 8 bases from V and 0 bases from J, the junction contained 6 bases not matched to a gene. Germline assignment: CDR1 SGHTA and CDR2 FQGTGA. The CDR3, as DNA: TGTGCCAGCGCCAGGGACAGCTCTAACTATGGCTACACCTTC. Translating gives CASARDSSNYGYTF.

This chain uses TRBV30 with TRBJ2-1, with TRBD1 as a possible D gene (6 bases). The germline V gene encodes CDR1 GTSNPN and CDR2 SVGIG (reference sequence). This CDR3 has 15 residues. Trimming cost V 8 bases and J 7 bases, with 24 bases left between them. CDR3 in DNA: TGTGCCCACTCACGGCCGGGACACTGGGGTAATGAGCAGTTCTTC. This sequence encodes CAHSRPGHWGNEQFF.

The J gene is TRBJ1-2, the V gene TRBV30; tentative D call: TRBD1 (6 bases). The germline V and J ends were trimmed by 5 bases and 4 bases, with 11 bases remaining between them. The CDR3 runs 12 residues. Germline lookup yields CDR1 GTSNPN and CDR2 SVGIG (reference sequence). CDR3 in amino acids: CAWLQGVYGYTF. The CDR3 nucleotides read TGTGCCTGGTTACAGGGTGTCTATGGCTACACCTTC. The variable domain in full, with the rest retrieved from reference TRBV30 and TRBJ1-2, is SQTIHQWPATLVQPVGSPLSLECTVEGTSNPNLYWYRQAAGRGLQLLFYSVGIGQISSEVPQNLSASRPQDRQFILSSKKLLLSDSGFYLCAWLQGVYGYTFGSGTRLTVV.

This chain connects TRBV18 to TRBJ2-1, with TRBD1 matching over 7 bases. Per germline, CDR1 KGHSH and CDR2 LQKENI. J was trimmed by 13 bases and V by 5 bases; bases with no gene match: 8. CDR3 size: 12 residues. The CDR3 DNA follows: TGTGCCAGCTCAGCTACAGGGGTCGCCCAGTTCTTC. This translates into CASSATGVAQFF. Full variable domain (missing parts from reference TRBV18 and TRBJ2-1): NAGVMQNPRHLVRRRGQEARLRCSPMKGHSHVYWYRQLPEEGLKFMVYLQKENIIDESGMPKERFSAEFPKEGPSILRIQQVVRGDSAAYFCASSATGVAQFFGPGTRLTVL.

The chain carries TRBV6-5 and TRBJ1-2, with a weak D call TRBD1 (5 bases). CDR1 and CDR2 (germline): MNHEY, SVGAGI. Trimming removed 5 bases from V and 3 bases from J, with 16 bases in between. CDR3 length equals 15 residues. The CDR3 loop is CASSPGRWVDYGYTF. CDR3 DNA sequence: TGTGCCAGCAGTCCGGGGCGGTGGGTAGACTATGGCTACACCTTC.

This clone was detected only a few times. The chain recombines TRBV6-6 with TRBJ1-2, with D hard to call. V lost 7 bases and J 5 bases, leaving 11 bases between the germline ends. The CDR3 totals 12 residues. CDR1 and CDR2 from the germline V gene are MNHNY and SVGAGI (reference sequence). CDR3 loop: CASTQEGYGYTF. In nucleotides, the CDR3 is TGTGCCAGCACTCAAGAAGGTTATGGCTACACCTTC.

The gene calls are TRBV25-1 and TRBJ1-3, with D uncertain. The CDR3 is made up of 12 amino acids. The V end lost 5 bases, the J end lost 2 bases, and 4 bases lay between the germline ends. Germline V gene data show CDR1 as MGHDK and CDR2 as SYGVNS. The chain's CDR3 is CASSPAGNTIYF. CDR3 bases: TGTGCCAGCAGTCCGGCTGGAAACACCATATATTTT.

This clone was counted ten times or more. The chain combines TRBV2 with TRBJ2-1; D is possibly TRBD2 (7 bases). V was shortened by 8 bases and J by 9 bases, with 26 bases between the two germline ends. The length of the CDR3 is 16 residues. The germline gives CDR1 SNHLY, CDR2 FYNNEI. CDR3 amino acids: CASSRRGTMFVTEQFF. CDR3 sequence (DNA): TGTGCCAGCTCCAGGAGGGGGACTATGTTCGTCACTGAGCAGTTCTTC.

CDR3 coding DNA: TGTGCCAGCTCCCAGGACCTGAGGGATACGCAGTATTTT. Translating it yields CASSQDLRDTQYF. The V call is TRBV18, the J call TRBJ2-3; D is undetermined. Germline V gene sequence: CDR1 KGHSH, CDR2 LQKENI. Trimming stripped 6 bases from V and 6 bases from J, with 13 bases between. The CDR3 is 13 amino acids.

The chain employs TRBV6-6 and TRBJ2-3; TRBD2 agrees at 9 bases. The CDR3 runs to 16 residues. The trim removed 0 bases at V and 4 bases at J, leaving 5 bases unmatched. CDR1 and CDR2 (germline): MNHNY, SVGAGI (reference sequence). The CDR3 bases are TGTGCCAGCAGTTACTCGCTAGCGGGGCTTTCAGATACGCAGTATTTT. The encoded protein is CASSYSLAGLSDTQYF.

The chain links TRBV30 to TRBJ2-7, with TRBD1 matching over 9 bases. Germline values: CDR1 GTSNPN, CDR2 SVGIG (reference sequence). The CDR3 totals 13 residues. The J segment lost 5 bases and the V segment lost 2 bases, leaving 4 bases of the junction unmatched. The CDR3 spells CAWSTGQGDEQYF. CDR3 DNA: TGTGCCTGGAGTACGGGACAGGGTGACGAGCAGTACTTC.

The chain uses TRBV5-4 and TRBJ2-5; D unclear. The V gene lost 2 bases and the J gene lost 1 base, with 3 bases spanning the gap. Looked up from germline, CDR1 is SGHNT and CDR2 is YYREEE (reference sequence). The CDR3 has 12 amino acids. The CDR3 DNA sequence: TGTGCCAGCAGCTTTTTCCAAGAGACCCAGTACTTC. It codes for CASSFFQETQYF.

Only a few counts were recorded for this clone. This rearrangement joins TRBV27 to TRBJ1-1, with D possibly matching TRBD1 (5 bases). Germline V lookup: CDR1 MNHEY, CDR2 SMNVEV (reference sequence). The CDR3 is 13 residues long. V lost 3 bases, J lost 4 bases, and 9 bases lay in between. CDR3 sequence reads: CASSLGRVTEAFF. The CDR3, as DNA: TGTGCCAGCAGTTTGGGGCGGGTCACTGAAGCTTTCTTT.

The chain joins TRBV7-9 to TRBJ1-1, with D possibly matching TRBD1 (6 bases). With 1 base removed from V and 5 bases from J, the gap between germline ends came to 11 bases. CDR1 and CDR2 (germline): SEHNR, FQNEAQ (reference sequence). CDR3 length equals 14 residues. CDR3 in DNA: TGTGCCAGCAGCTTAGGGACAGTCAAGACTGAAGCTTTCTTT. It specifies CASSLGTVKTEAFF. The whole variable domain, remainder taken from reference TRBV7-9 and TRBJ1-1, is DTGVSQNPRHKITKRGQNVTFRCDPISEHNRLYWYRQTLGQGPEFLTYFQNEAQLEKSRLLSDRFSAERPKGSFSTLEIQRTEQGDSAMYLCASSLGTVKTEAFFGQGTRLTVV.

The CDR3, as DNA: TGCAGCGTTCCGACTAGCGGGGGATCGGATACGCAGTATTTT. Protein product: CSVPTSGGSDTQYF. This chain uses TRBV29-1 with TRBJ2-3; 12 bases align to TRBD2. This CDR3 has 14 amino acids. Looked up from germline, CDR1 is SQVTM and CDR2 is ANQGSEA. V lost 5 bases to trimming and J lost 6 bases; unmatched junction nucleotides: 6.

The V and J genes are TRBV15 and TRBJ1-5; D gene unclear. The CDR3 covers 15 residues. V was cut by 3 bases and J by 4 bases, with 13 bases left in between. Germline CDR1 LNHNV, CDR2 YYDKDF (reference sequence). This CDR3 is CATSRPNSANQPQHF. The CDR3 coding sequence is TGTGCCACCAGCAGGCCCAACTCGGCTAATCAGCCCCAGCATTTT.

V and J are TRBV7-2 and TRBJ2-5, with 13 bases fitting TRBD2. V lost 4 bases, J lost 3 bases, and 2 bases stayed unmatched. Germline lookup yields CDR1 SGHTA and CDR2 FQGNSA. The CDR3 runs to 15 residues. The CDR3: CASSSGLAGEETQYF. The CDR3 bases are TGTGCCAGCAGCTCAGGACTAGCGGGGGAAGAGACCCAGTACTTC.